This T cell receptor (beta chain) was sequenced in a study of blood T cell repertoires in COVID-19. Assay: immunoSEQ multiplex PCR; the TCRdb copy retains only in-frame clones and omits some. The sample yields about 100,000 clones, 82% seen once. This clone has only one observation. Sequenced sample: peripheral blood. The sequence was obtained from a man aged 55 to 70 with acute or convalescent COVID-19.

CDR3 residues: CSVEPIGGEPGELFF. DNA for the CDR3: TGCAGCGTTGAACCAATTGGGGGGGAACCCGGGGAGCTGTTTTTT. The rearrangement joins TRBV29-1 to TRBJ2-2; 7 bases are a match to TRBD2. This CDR3 contains 15 residues. Unmatched junction bases numbered 9, after V lost 2 bases and J lost 6 bases. The germline V gene has CDR1 SQVTM and CDR2 ANQGSEA.